A selection of T cell receptor beta chains follows, all from one sample in a study of T-cell reconstitution after alpha-beta-depleted transplantation in children. TCRdb fed the PCR reads into MiXCR, producing one record per CDR3 protein. This repertoire shows 700,000 to 850,000 distinct CDR3 sequences, around 15% found once; its top ten account for 5%. Sequenced material: PBMCs, mostly from graft donor cells, taken 360 days after TCRalphabeta/CD19-depleted stem cell transplant. These receptors were taken from a male patient younger than 18 who had a stem cell transplant for acute lymphoblastic leukemia, so the T cells may come from the graft donor. Both conserved end residues are part of each CDR3. Fields, in order: J gene, clone size, CDR3 length, D gene, V gene, CDR3 protein, CDR3 DNA. A D gene is named only where the DNA matches it firmly. Clone sizes are given selectively: once, few, many, or a class where the clone is expanded.

TRBJ1-4 | few | 14 | TRBD1 | TRBV12-3/TRBV12-4 | CASRGRGDNEKLFF | TGTGCCAGCAGGGGCAGGGGGGACAATGAAAAACTGTTTTTT
TRBJ1-5 | . | 15 | . | TRBV20-1 | CSARGTAAQVQPQHF | TGCAGTGCTAGAGGGACAGCCGCCCAGGTTCAGCCCCAGCATTTT
TRBJ2-1 | . | 12 | . | TRBV29-1 | CSVDPSSNEQFF | TGCAGCGTTGATCCCAGTAGCAATGAGCAGTTCTTC
TRBJ2-1 | . | 14 | . | TRBV12-5 | CASGFGPTRGEQFF | TGTGCTAGTGGTTTTGGACCCACCCGGGGTGAGCAGTTCTTC
TRBJ2-1 | many | 13 | TRBD2 | TRBV20-1 | CSAPGLALGEQFF | TGCAGTGCCCCGGGACTAGCGTTGGGTGAGCAGTTCTTC
TRBJ2-5 | . | 10 | . | TRBV20-1 | CSAKQETQYF | TGCAGTGCTAAACAAGAGACCCAGTACTTC
TRBJ2-2 | few | 11 | . | TRBV10-2 | CASSANGELFF | TGCGCCAGCAGTGCCAACGGGGAGCTGTTTTTT
TRBJ2-1 | many | 12 | . | TRBV11-3 | CASSLRRGEQFF | TGTGCCAGCAGCCTAAGGAGGGGAGAGCAGTTCTTC
TRBJ2-5 | many | 13 | . | TRBV5-1 | CASSLGFQETQYF | TGTGCCAGCAGTTTAGGGTTCCAAGAGACCCAGTACTTC
TRBJ2-5 | many | 14 | . | TRBV9 | CASSLTGREETQYF | TGTGCCAGCAGCTTAACAGGGAGAGAAGAGACCCAGTACTTC
TRBJ2-7 | few | 20 | TRBD1 | TRBV4-1 | CASSQDRIRDRDLRLYEQYF | TGCGCCAGCAGCCAAGATAGGATTCGGGACAGGGACCTAAGGCTCTACGAGCAGTACTTC
TRBJ2-1 | . | 14 | TRBD2 | TRBV7-8 | CASSHGLAGEEQFF | TGTGCCAGCAGCCACGGACTAGCGGGAGAGGAGCAGTTCTTC
TRBJ2-2 | . | 13 | TRBD1 | TRBV10-2 | CASRAGGGGELFF | TGCGCCAGCAGGGCAGGGGGTGGCGGGGAGCTGTTTTTT
TRBJ2-1 | many | 13 | TRBD2 | TRBV5-1 | CASSGLAGNEQFF | TGCGCCAGCTCTGGACTAGCGGGGAATGAGCAGTTCTTC
TRBJ2-1 | . | 12 | . | TRBV12-3/TRBV12-4 | CASSFGISKQFF | TGTGCCAGCAGTTTTGGGATCTCTAAACAGTTCTTC
TRBJ1-5 | few | 15 | TRBD1 | TRBV18 | CASPDLQGPNQPQHF | TGTGCCAGCCCGGACCTACAGGGGCCGAATCAGCCCCAGCATTTT
TRBJ2-7 | many | 15 | TRBD1 | TRBV7-6 | CASSLTGTGGYEQYF | TGTGCCAGCAGCCTTACCGGGACAGGGGGTTACGAGCAGTACTTC
TRBJ2-5 | few | 15 | TRBD2 | TRBV20-1 | CSASPLAEPQETQYF | TGCAGTGCTAGCCCTCTAGCGGAGCCCCAAGAGACCCAGTACTTC
TRBJ2-7 | . | 12 | . | TRBV29-1 | CSFAGVAHEQYF | TGCAGTTTCGCCGGGGTCGCCCACGAGCAGTACTTC
TRBJ2-7 | many | 15 | . | TRBV6-5 | CASSLGGSPAYEQYF | TGTGCCAGCAGTTTGGGTGGGAGCCCGGCCTACGAGCAGTACTTC
TRBJ1-5 | . | 13 | . | TRBV11-2 | CASSRQDNQPQHF | TGTGCCAGCAGTAGACAGGACAATCAGCCCCAGCATTTT
TRBJ2-1 | . | 17 | TRBD2 | TRBV20-1 | CSARGRSGTRGHNEQFF | TGCAGTGCTAGAGGAAGGTCCGGGACTAGAGGGCACAATGAGCAGTTCTTC
TRBJ1-2 | . | 16 | . | TRBV5-5 | CASSFNLQGVGYGYTF | TGTGCCAGCAGCTTCAATCTACAGGGCGTCGGCTATGGCTACACCTTC
TRBJ2-1 | few | 15 | . | TRBV12-3/TRBV12-4 | CASSLVSAPYNEQFF | TGTGCCAGCAGTTTAGTGTCAGCCCCCTACAATGAGCAGTTCTTC
TRBJ2-1 | many | 17 | . | TRBV10-3 | CAISESFSRGPYNEQFF | TGTGCCATCAGTGAGTCATTTTCTAGAGGGCCTTACAATGAGCAGTTCTTC
TRBJ2-5 | . | 14 | TRBD2 | TRBV29-1 | CSVGGLAVRETQYF | TGCAGCGTAGGGGGACTAGCGGTCCGGGAGACCCAGTACTTC
TRBJ2-7 | few | 14 | TRBD1 | TRBV6-1 | CASSNRQGNYEQYF | TGTGCCAGCAGTAATAGACAGGGGAACTACGAGCAGTACTTC
TRBJ2-7 | once | 14 | . | TRBV19 | CASDSGTGPYEQYF | TGTGCCAGCGACTCCGGGACGGGACCCTACGAGCAGTACTTC
TRBJ2-1 | few | 15 | TRBD1 | TRBV15 | CATSRQGAIYNEQFF | TGTGCCACCAGCAGACAGGGGGCCATCTACAATGAGCAGTTCTTC
TRBJ2-3 | few | 16 | . | TRBV5-1 | CASSPRGGSRTDTQYF | TGCGCCAGCAGCCCTAGAGGGGGGTCTCGCACAGATACGCAGTATTTT
TRBJ2-2 | few | 18 | . | TRBV5-5 | CASSFRGNEYLNTGELFF | TGTGCCAGCAGCTTCAGGGGAAATGAGTACTTAAACACCGGGGAGCTGTTTTTT
TRBJ2-7 | . | 17 | TRBD2 | TRBV12-3/TRBV12-4 | CASTFGLADPSSDEQYF | TGTGCCAGCACCTTCGGGCTAGCGGACCCCTCTTCGGACGAGCAGTACTTC
TRBJ2-5 | . | 14 | TRBD2 | TRBV5-1 | CASYLAGSGETQYF | TGCGCCAGCTACCTAGCGGGGAGTGGAGAGACCCAGTACTTC
TRBJ2-7 | . | 12 | . | TRBV10-3 | CAISERSYEQYF | TGTGCCATCAGTGAACGCTCCTACGAGCAGTACTTC
TRBJ2-1 | few | 17 | . | TRBV27 | CASSLSPRESSYNEQFF | TGTGCCAGCAGTTTATCCCCGCGGGAAAGCTCCTACAATGAGCAGTTCTTC
TRBJ1-5 | . | 16 | . | TRBV20-1 | CSAREHPFRGDQPQHF | TGCAGTGCTAGAGAACACCCATTTAGGGGGGATCAGCCCCAGCATTTT
TRBJ2-1 | . | 12 | TRBD2 | TRBV20-1 | CSELAGNNEQFF | TGCAGTGAGCTAGCGGGAAACAATGAGCAGTTCTTC
TRBJ1-1 | . | 15 | TRBD1 | TRBV7-3 | CASSLGRGRGTEAFF | TGTGCCAGCAGCTTGGGAAGGGGGCGCGGCACTGAAGCTTTCTTT
TRBJ2-7 | . | 17 | TRBD2 | TRBV12-3/TRBV12-4 | CASSRSGTSGRDYEQYF | TGTGCCAGCAGTCGTTCCGGGACTAGCGGGAGGGACTACGAGCAGTACTTC
TRBJ2-5 | once | 13 | TRBD1 | TRBV27 | CASSRQGSGAQYF | TGTGCCAGCAGCAGACAGGGGTCCGGGGCCCAGTACTTC
TRBJ2-1 | few | 15 | . | TRBV7-8 | CASSFLTGEFHEQFF | TGTGCCAGCAGCTTTCTAACGGGAGAGTTCCATGAGCAGTTCTTC
TRBJ2-5 | . | 16 | . | TRBV5-1 | CASSSRSGPPQETQYF | TGCGCCAGCAGCTCTCGGAGCGGGCCTCCGCAAGAGACCCAGTACTTC
TRBJ1-5 | . | 17 | . | TRBV12-3/TRBV12-4 | CASRRSTGLYSNQPQHF | TGTGCCAGCAGGCGGTCCACAGGCCTCTATAGCAATCAGCCCCAGCATTTT
TRBJ2-5 | few | 13 | . | TRBV12-5 | CASGLGLQETQYF | TGTGCTAGTGGTTTGGGACTACAAGAGACCCAGTACTTC
TRBJ1-6 | . | 14 | . | TRBV7-2 | CADRRDTNNSPLHF | TGTGCCGACCGCCGGGACACCAATAATTCACCCCTCCACTTT
TRBJ2-7 | many | 15 | . | TRBV11-1 | CASSLAGRFSYEQYF | TGTGCCAGCAGCTTAGCGGGACGGTTCTCCTACGAGCAGTACTTC
TRBJ2-5 | . | 15 | TRBD1 | TRBV10-2 | CASRARQGSQETQYF | TGCGCCAGCAGAGCTCGACAGGGAAGCCAAGAGACCCAGTACTTC
TRBJ1-4 | many | 15 | . | TRBV7-6 | CASSLVGQGAEKLFF | TGTGCCAGCAGCCTAGTGGGGCAGGGCGCCGAAAAACTGTTTTTT